This TCR beta chain is drawn from a study of T-cell memory formation after mild COVID-19. TCRdb passed the 5' RACE reads through MiXCR, listing each CDR3 protein once. The sample comprises about 310,000 distinct CDR3 sequences, roughly a fifth of which are singletons, and around 21% rests with the top ten. A single count supports this clonotype. What it binds is unknown. CDR1 and CDR2 (germline): MNHEY, SVGEGT. There are 12 residues in the CDR3. With V trimmed by 4 bases and J by 13 bases, 7 bases remained unmatched. Study findings and constraints: Cross-reactive memory apparently joined, as some responding clones appeared in pre-infection memory.

This sequence joins TRBV6-2 or TRBV6-3 and TRBJ2-4, with 7 bases that match TRBD1. The source material was PBMCs or a T cell subset sorted from them (not recorded which). The receptor's source is a young man who had mild COVID-19 (a few samples of this study predate the infection). Cell type and time point are not known. The CDR3 DNA reads TGTGCCAGCAGTTCAAGGACAGGCGCCCAGTACTTC. This sequence encodes CASSSRTGAQYF.